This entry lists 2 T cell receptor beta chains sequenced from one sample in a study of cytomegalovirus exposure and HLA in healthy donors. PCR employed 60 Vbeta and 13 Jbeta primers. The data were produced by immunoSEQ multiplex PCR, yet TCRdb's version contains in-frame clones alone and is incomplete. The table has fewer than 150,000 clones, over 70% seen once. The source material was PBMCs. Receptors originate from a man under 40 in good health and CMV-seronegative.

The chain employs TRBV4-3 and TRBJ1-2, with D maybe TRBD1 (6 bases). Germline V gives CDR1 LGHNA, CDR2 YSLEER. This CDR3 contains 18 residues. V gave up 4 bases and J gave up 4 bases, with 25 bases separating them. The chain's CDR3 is CASSPYLRQETIPYGYTF. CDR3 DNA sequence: TGCGCCAGCAGCCCCTACCTACGACAGGAGACTATCCCCTATGGCTACACCTTC.

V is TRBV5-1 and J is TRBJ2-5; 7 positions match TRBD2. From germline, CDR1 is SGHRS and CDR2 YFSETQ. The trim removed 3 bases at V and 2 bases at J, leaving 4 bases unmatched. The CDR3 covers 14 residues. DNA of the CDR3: TGCGCCAGCAGCTCCGGGACTATACAAGAGACCCAGTACTTC. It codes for CASSSGTIQETQYF.